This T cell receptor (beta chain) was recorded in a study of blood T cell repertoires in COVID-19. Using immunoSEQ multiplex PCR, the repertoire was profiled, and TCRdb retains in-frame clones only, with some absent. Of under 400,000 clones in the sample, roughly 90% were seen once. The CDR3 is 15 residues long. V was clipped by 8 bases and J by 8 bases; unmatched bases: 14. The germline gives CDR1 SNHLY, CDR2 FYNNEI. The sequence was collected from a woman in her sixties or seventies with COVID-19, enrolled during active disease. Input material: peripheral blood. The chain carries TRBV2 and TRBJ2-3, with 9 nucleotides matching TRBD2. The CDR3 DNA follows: TGTGCCAGCGGGGGTTCTAGCGGGGAAGGTGGTACGCAGTATTTT. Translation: CASGGSSGEGGTQYF.